Below are 11 T cell receptor beta chains sequenced from a single sample in a study of T cells in localized non-small cell lung cancer. Some clones are missing from TCRdb's copy, which holds only in-frame ones; the method was immunoSEQ multiplex PCR. The sample lists roughly 23,000 clones; approximately 90% were seen once. The material was peripheral blood, obtained before any cancer treatment. These receptor sequences come from a male donor older than 55 with stage I squamous cell lung carcinoma.

The chain has TRBV11-3 and TRBJ2-1; 8 bases are shared with TRBD1. Trimming removed 5 bases from V and 6 bases from J; junction bases left unmatched: 3. CDR1 is SGHNT, CDR2 YENEEA, per germline. This CDR3 spans 13 amino acids. CDR3 DNA sequence: TGTGCCAGCAGCGGAGACAGGGGCAATGAGCAGTTCTTC. The encoded protein is CASSGDRGNEQFF.

This chain uses TRBV27 with TRBJ1-1, with a weak D call TRBD1 (5 bases). This CDR3 contains 13 residues. Germline CDR1 is MNHEY and CDR2 is SMNVEV (reference sequence). Trimming took 4 bases from V and 5 from J, leaving 11 bases between them. The DNA of the CDR3 is TGTGCCAGCAGTTATAGGGGCTGGACTGAAGCTTTCTTT. Encoded protein: CASSYRGWTEAFF.

V gene TRBV19 combines with J gene TRBJ1-4, with D perhaps TRBD1 (6 bases). The CDR3 runs to 13 residues. With 6 bases removed from V and 8 bases from J, the gap between germline ends came to 13 bases. The V gene's germline CDR1 is LNHDA and CDR2 SQIVND (reference sequence). The CDR3 bases are TGTGCCAGTAGCGACAGGCCCTTAGAAAAACTGTTTTTT. Protein: CASSDRPLEKLFF.

This chain links TRBV4-3 with TRBJ2-6; D gene ambiguous. Germline CDR1 reads LGHNA; CDR2 reads YSLEER. Trimming left V 0 bases short and J 4 bases short, with 7 bases between. CDR3 length: 15 residues. The CDR3 DNA reads as TGCGCCAGCAGCCAAGATCAAAGGGGGGCCAACGTCCTGACTTTC. Its protein is CASSQDQRGANVLTF.

The CDR3 region has the DNA TGTGCCAGCTCCGGACAGGGGAACACTGAAGCTTTCTTT. Translated: CASSGQGNTEAFF. This rearrangement joins TRBV18 to TRBJ1-1; 8 nucleotides match TRBD1. The length of the CDR3 is 13 residues. The V gene's germline CDR1 is KGHSH and CDR2 LQKENI. Germline trimming cut 6 bases from V and 1 base from J; bases unmatched to any gene: 1.

CDR3 region: CASSIRGGIGQPQHF. CDR3 bases: TGTGCCAGTAGTATACGGGGGGGAATAGGTCAGCCCCAGCATTTT. The chain is built from TRBV19 and TRBJ1-5; maybe TRBD1 (5 bases). V lost 2 bases and J 6 bases, leaving 14 bases between the germline ends. The CDR3 covers 15 residues. Germline lookup yields CDR1 LNHDA and CDR2 SQIVND (reference sequence). Drawing the rest from reference TRBV19 and TRBJ1-5, the complete variable domain is DGGITQSPKYLFRKEGQNVTLSCEQNLNHDAMYWYRQDPGQGLRLIYYSQIVNDFQKGDIAEGYSVSREKKESFPLTVTSAQKNPTAFYLCASSIRGGIGQPQHFGDGTRLSIL.

The V gene is TRBV14, the J gene TRBJ2-2, with D perhaps being TRBD1 or TRBD2 (5 bases each). Trimming took off 5 bases at V and 7 bases at J, with 20 bases between the two ends. This CDR3 has 16 amino acids. The germline V gene encodes CDR1 SGHDN and CDR2 FVKESK. The CDR3 DNA is TGTGCCAGCAGCTCCCGGGACCCCCGAAGCGGCGGGGAGCTGTTTTTT. This sequence encodes CASSSRDPRSGGELFF. The full variable domain, with the rest looked up from reference TRBV14 and TRBJ2-2, is EAGVTQFPSHSVIEKGQTVTLRCDPISGHDNLYWYRRVMGKEIKFLLHFVKESKQDESGMPNNRFLAERTGGTYSTLKVQPAELEDSGVYFCASSSRDPRSGGELFFGEGSRLTVL.

V usage is TRBV29-1 and J usage is TRBJ1-1, with D perhaps matching TRBD1 (6 bases). With 5 bases removed from V and 5 bases from J, the gap between germline ends came to 12 bases. Germline V lookup: CDR1 SQVTM, CDR2 ANQGSEA. The CDR3 is made up of 12 amino acids. The CDR3 coding sequence is TGCAGCGTTCGACTCCAGGGGACTGAAGCTTTCTTT. This gives the protein CSVRLQGTEAFF.

This clone was seen only once. The chain carries TRBV6-5 and TRBJ1-1, with no clear D. CDR1 is MNHEY and CDR2 is SVGAGI in the germline V gene. The CDR3 loop spans 14 amino acids. Trimming cost V 2 bases and J 1 base, with 8 bases left between them. CDR3 in DNA: TGTGCCAGCAGTTACCGACAATCGAACACTGAAGCTTTCTTT. It codes for CASSYRQSNTEAFF.

This clone was counted a few times. This chain joins TRBV12-5 and TRBJ1-5; a possible D gene is TRBD1 (5 bases). CDR1 and CDR2 (germline): LGHNT, FRNRAP. The CDR3 extends over 15 amino acids. Trimming took off 1 base at V and 4 bases at J, with 11 bases between the two ends. The DNA of the CDR3 is TGTGCTAGTGGTTTGGGCGACAGACTGAATCAGCCCCAGCATTTT. Its protein is CASGLGDRLNQPQHF.

This chain links TRBV11-3 with TRBJ2-5; possibly TRBD1 for D (5 bases). The germline V and J ends were trimmed by 3 bases and 2 bases, with 13 bases remaining between them. This CDR3 spans 15 amino acids. Germline V gene data show CDR1 as SGHNT and CDR2 as YENEEA. CDR3 in amino acids: CASSLGKGSQETQYF. CDR3 nucleotides: TGTGCCAGCAGCTTGGGTAAGGGGTCTCAAGAGACCCAGTACTTC.